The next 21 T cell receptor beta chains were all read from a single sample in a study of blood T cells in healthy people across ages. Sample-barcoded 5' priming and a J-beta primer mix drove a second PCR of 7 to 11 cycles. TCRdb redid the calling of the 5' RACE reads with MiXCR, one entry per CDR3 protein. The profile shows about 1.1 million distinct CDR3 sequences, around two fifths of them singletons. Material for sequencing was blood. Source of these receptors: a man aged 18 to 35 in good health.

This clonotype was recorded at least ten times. CDR3 sequence (DNA): TGTGCCAGCAGTGGGACAGGGAGGAATCAGCCCCAGCATTTT. Amino acids: CASSGTGRNQPQHF. The chain combines TRBV12-3 or TRBV12-4 with TRBJ1-5; 9 bases fit TRBD1. V shed 5 bases, J shed 4 bases, and the junction held 3 bases outside the gene matches. The CDR3 totals 14 residues.

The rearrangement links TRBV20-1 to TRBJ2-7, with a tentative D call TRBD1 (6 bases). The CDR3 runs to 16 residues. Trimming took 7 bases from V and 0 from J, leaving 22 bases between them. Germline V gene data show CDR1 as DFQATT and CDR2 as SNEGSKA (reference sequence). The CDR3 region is CSDHGQNYLISYEQYF. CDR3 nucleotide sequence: TGCAGTGACCACGGACAGAACTACCTTATCTCCTACGAGCAGTACTTC.

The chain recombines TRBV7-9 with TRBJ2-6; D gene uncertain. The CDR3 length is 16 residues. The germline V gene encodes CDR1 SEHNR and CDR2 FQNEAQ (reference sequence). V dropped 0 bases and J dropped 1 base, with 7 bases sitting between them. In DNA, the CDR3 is TGTGCCAGCAGCTTAGCGCTAAGATCTGGGGCCAACGTCCTGACTTTC. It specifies CASSLALRSGANVLTF.

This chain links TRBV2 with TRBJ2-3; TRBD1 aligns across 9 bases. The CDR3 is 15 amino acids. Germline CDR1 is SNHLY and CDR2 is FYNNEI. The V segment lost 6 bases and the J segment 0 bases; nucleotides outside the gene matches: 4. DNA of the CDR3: TGTGCCAGCAGGGACGGACAGGGGAGCACAGATACGCAGTATTTT. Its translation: CASRDGQGSTDTQYF.

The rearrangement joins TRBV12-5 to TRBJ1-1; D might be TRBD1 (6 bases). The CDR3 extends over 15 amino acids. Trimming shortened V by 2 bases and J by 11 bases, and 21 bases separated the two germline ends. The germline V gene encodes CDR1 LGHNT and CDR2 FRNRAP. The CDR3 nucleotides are TGTGCTAGTGGTTTGACAGGGCGTTCCTCCCGTCACGCTTTCTTT. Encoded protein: CASGLTGRSSRHAFF. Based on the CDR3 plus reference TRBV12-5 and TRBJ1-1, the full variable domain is DARVTQTPRHKVTEMGQEVTMRCQPILGHNTVFWYRQTMMQGLELLAYFRNRAPLDDSGMPKDRFSAEMPDATLATLKIQPSEPRDSAVYFCASGLTGRSSRHAFFGQGTRLTVV.

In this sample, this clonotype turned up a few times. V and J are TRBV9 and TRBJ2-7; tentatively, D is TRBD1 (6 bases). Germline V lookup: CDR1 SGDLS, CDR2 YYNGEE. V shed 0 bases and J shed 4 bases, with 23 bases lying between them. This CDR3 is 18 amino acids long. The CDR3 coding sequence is TGTGCCAGCAGCGTAGGTTTCTCGGACAGACGTGATCCTTACGAGCAGTACTTC. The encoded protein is CASSVGFSDRRDPYEQYF. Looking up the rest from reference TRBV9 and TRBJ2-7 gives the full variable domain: DSGVTQTPKHLITATGQRVTLRCSPRSGDLSVYWYQQSLDQGLQFLIQYYNGEERAKGNILERFSAQQFPDLHSELNLSSLELGDSALYFCASSVGFSDRRDPYEQYFGPGTRLTVT.

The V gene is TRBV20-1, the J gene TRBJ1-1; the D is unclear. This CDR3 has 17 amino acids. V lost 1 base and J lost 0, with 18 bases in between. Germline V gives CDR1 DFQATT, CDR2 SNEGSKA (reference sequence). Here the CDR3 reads CSARGRTMILMNTEAFF. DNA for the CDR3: TGCAGTGCTAGAGGACGGACCATGATACTCATGAACACTGAAGCTTTCTTT.

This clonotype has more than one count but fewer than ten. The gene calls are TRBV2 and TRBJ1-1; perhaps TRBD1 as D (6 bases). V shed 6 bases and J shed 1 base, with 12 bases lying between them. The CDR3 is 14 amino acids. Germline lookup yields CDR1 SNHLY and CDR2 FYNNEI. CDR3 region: CASRERDTNTEAFF. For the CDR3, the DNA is TGTGCCAGCAGGGAGAGGGACACGAACACTGAAGCTTTCTTT.

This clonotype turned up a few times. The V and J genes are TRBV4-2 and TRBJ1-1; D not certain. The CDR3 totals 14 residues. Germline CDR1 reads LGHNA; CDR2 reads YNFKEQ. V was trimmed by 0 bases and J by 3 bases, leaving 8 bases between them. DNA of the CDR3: TGTGCCAGCAGCCAAGATTGGCTGGACACTGAAGCTTTCTTT. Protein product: CASSQDWLDTEAFF.

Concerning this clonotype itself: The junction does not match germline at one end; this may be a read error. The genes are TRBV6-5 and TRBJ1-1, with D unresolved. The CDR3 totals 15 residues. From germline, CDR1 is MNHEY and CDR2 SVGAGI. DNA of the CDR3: TGTGCCAGCAGTGACTCGGTTTCCATAGGCGGTGAAGCTTTCTTT. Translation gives CASSDSVSIGGEAFF.

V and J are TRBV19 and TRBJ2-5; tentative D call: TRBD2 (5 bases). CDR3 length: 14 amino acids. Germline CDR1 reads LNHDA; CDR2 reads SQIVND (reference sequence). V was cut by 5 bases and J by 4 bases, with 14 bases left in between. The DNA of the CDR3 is TGTGCCAGTAGTCCCAGTTCTAGCAGAGAGACCCAGTACTTC. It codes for CASSPSSSRETQYF.

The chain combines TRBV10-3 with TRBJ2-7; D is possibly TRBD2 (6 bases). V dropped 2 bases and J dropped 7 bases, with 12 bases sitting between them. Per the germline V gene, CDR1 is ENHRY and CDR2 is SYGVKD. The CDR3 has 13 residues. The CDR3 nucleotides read TGTGCCATCAGTGAGGGGACTTTGGAAGAGCAGTACTTC. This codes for CAISEGTLEEQYF.

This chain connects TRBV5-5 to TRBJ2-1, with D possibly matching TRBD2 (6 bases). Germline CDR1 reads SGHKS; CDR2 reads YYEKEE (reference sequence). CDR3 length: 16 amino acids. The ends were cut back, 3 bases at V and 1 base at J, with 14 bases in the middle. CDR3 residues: CASSSAEAGSYNEQFF. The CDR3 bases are TGTGCCAGCAGCTCGGCAGAGGCGGGGTCCTACAATGAGCAGTTCTTC.

CDR3 protein: CASSRAAPSPLHF. As DNA, the CDR3 is TGTGCCAGCAGCCGAGCAGCTCCTTCACCCCTCCACTTT. The rearrangement uses TRBV3-1 and TRBJ1-6, with unresolved D. Trimming left V 4 bases short and J 9 bases short, with 10 bases between. The V gene's germline CDR1 is LGHDT and CDR2 YNNKEL (reference sequence). The CDR3 has 13 amino acids. Combining the CDR3 with reference TRBV3-1 and TRBJ1-6 gives the whole variable domain DTAVSQTPKYLVTQMGNDKSIKCEQNLGHDTMYWYKQDSKKFLKIMFSYNNKELIINETVPNRFSPKSPDKAHLNLHINSLELGDSAVYFCASSRAAPSPLHFGNGTRLTVT.

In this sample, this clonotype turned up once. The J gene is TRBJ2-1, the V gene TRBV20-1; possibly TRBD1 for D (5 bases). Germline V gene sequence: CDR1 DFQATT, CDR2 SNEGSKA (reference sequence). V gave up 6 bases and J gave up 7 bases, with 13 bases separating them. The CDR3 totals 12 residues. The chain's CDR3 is CSAPRVGNEQFF. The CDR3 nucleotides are TGCAGTGCCCCCAGGGTGGGGAATGAGCAGTTCTTC.

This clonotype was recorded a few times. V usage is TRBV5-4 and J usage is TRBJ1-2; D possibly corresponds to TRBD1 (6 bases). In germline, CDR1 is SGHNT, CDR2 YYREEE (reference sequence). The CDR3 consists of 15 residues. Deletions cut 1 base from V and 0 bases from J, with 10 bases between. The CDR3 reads CASSLLDRPNYGYTF. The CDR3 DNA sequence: TGTGCCAGCAGCTTGCTTGACAGGCCTAACTATGGCTACACCTTC.

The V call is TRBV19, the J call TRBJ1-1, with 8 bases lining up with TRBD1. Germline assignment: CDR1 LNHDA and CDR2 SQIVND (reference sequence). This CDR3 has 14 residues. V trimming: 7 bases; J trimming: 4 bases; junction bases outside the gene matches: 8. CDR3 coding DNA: TGTGCCAGTAACAGGGGGATATTGAGCACTGAAGCTTTCTTT. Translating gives CASNRGILSTEAFF.

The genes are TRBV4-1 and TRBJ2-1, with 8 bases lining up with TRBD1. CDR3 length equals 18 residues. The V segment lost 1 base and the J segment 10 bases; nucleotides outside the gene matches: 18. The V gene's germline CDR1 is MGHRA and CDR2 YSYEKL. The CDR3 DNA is TGCGCCAGCAGCCAAGTTGCCCCCAGGCAGGGGGCCGTTATGGAGCAGTTCTTC. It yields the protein CASSQVAPRQGAVMEQFF.

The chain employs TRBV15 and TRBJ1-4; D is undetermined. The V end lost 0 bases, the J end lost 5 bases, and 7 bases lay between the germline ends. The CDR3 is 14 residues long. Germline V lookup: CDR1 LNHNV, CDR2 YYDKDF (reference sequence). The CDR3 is CATSRDRGNEKLFF. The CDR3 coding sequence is TGTGCCACCAGCAGAGACCGGGGAAATGAAAAACTGTTTTTT.

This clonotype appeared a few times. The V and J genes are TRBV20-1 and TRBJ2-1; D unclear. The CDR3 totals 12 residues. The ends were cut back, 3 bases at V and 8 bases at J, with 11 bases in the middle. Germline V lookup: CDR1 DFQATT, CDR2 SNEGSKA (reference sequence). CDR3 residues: CSARWAIDEQFF. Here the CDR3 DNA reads TGCAGTGCTAGGTGGGCGATCGATGAGCAGTTCTTC.

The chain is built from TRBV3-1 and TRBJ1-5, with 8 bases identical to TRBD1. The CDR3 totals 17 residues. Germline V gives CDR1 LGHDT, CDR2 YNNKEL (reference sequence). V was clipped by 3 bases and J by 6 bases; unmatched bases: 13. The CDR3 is CASSHTGGVFRVQPQHF. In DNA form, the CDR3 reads TGTGCCAGCAGCCACACAGGGGGTGTTTTTCGGGTTCAGCCCCAGCATTTT.